This T cell receptor (beta chain) was profiled in a study of post-analysis software for immune sequencing data. Study in general: Included among the disease courses, which were recorded for the cohort, were relapsing-remitting, secondary progressive and progressive-relapsing multiple sclerosis. Study-wide results and caveats: The study found significantly lower normalized Chao1 diversity in multiple sclerosis patients than in controls. Strong co-clustering by F measure linked samples that shared a preparation batch. Roughly five TRBV segments appeared more often in patients than in controls, and TRBV5-6, TRBV5-1 and TRBV20-1 were among these.

A remark on this clonotype: No antigen is known for it.

Presence of unique molecular identifiers characterized the TCR beta cDNA libraries. Input of roughly 0.95 to 10 million T cells yielded approximately 500,000 cDNA molecules. TCRdb analysed the PCR reads with MiXCR anew, one entry per CDR3 protein. The profile shows 600,000 to 700,000 distinct CDR3 sequences, about 60% of them singletons. The V end lost 1 base, the J end lost 7 bases, and 13 bases lay between the germline ends. Germline V gene sequence: CDR1 SGHTA, CDR2 FQGNSA. The CDR3 runs 14 residues. The receptor was derived from a girl aged 2 to 9 with multiple sclerosis. The chain recombines TRBV7-2 with TRBJ1-2; D not certain. Sequencing was carried out using blood. The CDR3 spells CASSLGLLQGGYTF. CDR3 DNA: TGTGCCAGCAGCTTAGGGCTCCTCCAAGGTGGCTACACCTTC.